This is a list of T cell receptor beta chains from one sample in a study of human T cells and chemical hapten exposure. A single record per CDR3 protein comes from TCRdb applying MiXCR to the RACE reads. This table has 250,000 or so distinct CDR3 sequences, roughly 7.7% appearing once. Material: whole blood, obtained in connection with sensitization to the hapten diphenylcyclopropenone (DPC). These receptors all come from a man younger than 35 with alopecia areata. Some clones in this sample may be carry-over from other donors' samples. CDR3s include the opening cysteine and the closing phenylalanine or tryptophan. The order of the fields is clone size, V gene, J gene, D gene, CDR3 DNA, CDR3 protein. A D gene is named only where the DNA matches it firmly. The size of a clone is reported for some rows only, either as once, few or many, or as a class for expanded clones.

size: few; V: TRBV7-3; J: TRBJ1-2; D: TRBD1; DNA: TGTGCCAGCAGCGCGACAGGGATGGATGGCTACACCTTC; CDR3: CASSATGMDGYTF
size: many; V: TRBV14; J: TRBJ1-1; D: .; DNA: TGTGCCAGCAGCCGCGCTCTGAACACTGAAGCTTTCTTT; CDR3: CASSRALNTEAFF
size: few; V: TRBV12-3/TRBV12-4; J: TRBJ2-3; D: .; DNA: TGTGCCAGCAGTGCAGGGACGGACACAGATACGCAGTATTTT; CDR3: CASSAGTDTDTQYF
size: many; V: TRBV10-3; J: TRBJ2-3; D: .; DNA: TGTGCCATCAGTCGGGGGAAGGGAACAGATACGCAGTATTTT; CDR3: CAISRGKGTDTQYF
size: many; V: TRBV7-3; J: TRBJ1-1; D: .; DNA: TGTGCCAGCAGCATGGACAGGAACACTGAAGCTTTCTTT; CDR3: CASSMDRNTEAFF
size: many; V: TRBV28; J: TRBJ2-2; D: .; DNA: TGTGCCAGCAGTTTGGGGGGCACCGGGGAGCTGTTTTTT; CDR3: CASSLGGTGELFF
size: many; V: TRBV5-1; J: TRBJ2-1; D: TRBD1; DNA: TGCGCCAGCAGCTTCGGACAGGGGTACAATGAGCAGTTCTTC; CDR3: CASSFGQGYNEQFF
size: .; V: TRBV5-1; J: TRBJ1-1; D: .; DNA: TGCGCCAGCAGCAAGGACGTGATGAACACTGAAGCTTTCTTT; CDR3: CASSKDVMNTEAFF
size: .; V: TRBV14; J: TRBJ1-1; D: .; DNA: TGTGCCAGCAGCGCACAGGGTTTCACTGAAGCTTTCTTT; CDR3: CASSAQGFTEAFF
size: few; V: TRBV4-2; J: TRBJ2-5; D: TRBD2; DNA: TGTGCCAGCAGCCAATTTCTTGGCGGGGGGGCCCAAGAGACCCAGTACTTC; CDR3: CASSQFLGGGAQETQYF
size: few; V: TRBV10-3; J: TRBJ2-1; D: TRBD1; DNA: TGTGCCATCAGTGTTCCGGGACAGTGGCAGTTCTTC; CDR3: CAISVPGQWQFF
size: few; V: TRBV6-1; J: TRBJ2-7; D: TRBD2; DNA: TGTGCCAGCGGGGGTTCGGGGAGGGGCTCCCCCTCCTACGAGCAGTACTTC; CDR3: CASGGSGRGSPSYEQYF
size: .; V: TRBV11-1; J: TRBJ2-7; D: .; DNA: TGTGCCAGCAGCTTACTGGGCGGCAAGCCCTACGAGCAGTACTTC; CDR3: CASSLLGGKPYEQYF
size: .; V: TRBV6-5; J: TRBJ2-7; D: TRBD1; DNA: TGTGCCAGCAGGCACCGGGACAGCGTCTACGAGCAGTACTTC; CDR3: CASRHRDSVYEQYF
size: .; V: TRBV5-6; J: TRBJ1-2; D: .; DNA: TGTGCCAGCAGCTTGGCCCCCTCGGCAACCTACACCTTC; CDR3: CASSLAPSATYTF
size: few; V: TRBV7-2; J: TRBJ1-5; D: .; DNA: TGTGCCAGCAGCCTCCAAACCCAGTACGGGGGCAATCAGCCCCAGCATTTT; CDR3: CASSLQTQYGGNQPQHF
size: many; V: TRBV7-6; J: TRBJ2-2; D: TRBD1; DNA: TGTGCCAGCAGCTATACAGGGGCAGCGAACACCGGGGAGCTGTTTTTT; CDR3: CASSYTGAANTGELFF
size: many; V: TRBV6-5; J: TRBJ2-5; D: .; DNA: TGTGCCAGCACCAAATCCGGACAGATCCAAGAGACCCAGTACTTC; CDR3: CASTKSGQIQETQYF
size: .; V: TRBV11-3; J: TRBJ2-5; D: TRBD2; DNA: TGTGCCAGCAGCCCGGGGGGGCTTGGAGAGACCCAGTACTTC; CDR3: CASSPGGLGETQYF
size: many; V: TRBV6-5; J: TRBJ1-2; D: .; DNA: TGTGCCAGCAGGCCGCCGGGACAAGGCTATGGCTACACCTTC; CDR3: CASRPPGQGYGYTF
size: many; V: TRBV5-5; J: TRBJ1-5; D: .; DNA: TGTGCCAGCAGCTTGAGAGGAGGGAATCAGCCCCAGCATTTT; CDR3: CASSLRGGNQPQHF
size: few; V: TRBV29-1; J: TRBJ1-1; D: .; DNA: TGCAGCGTTGGCGGGACGCAACCTTGGGGGGAAGCTTTCTTT; CDR3: CSVGGTQPWGEAFF
size: .; V: TRBV20-1; J: TRBJ2-1; D: TRBD2; DNA: TGCAGTGCTAGGAGCGGGAGCTCCTACAATGAGCAGTTCTTC; CDR3: CSARSGSSYNEQFF
size: few; V: TRBV5-6; J: TRBJ2-7; D: .; DNA: TGTGCCAGCAGCTTTTGGGACAACTCCTACGAGCAGTACTTC; CDR3: CASSFWDNSYEQYF
size: few; V: TRBV7-2; J: TRBJ1-5; D: TRBD1; DNA: TGTGCCAGCAGCGACAGGGGGACTAGCAATCAGCCCCAGCATTTT; CDR3: CASSDRGTSNQPQHF
size: few; V: TRBV6-2/TRBV6-3; J: TRBJ2-3; D: .; DNA: TGTGCCAGCAGTTACTTGAGCCAGGTTGGAGATACGCAGTATTTT; CDR3: CASSYLSQVGDTQYF
size: few; V: TRBV7-6; J: TRBJ2-3; D: .; DNA: TGTGCCACCAAATCCCGGGCTGCTAGCACAGATACGCAGTATTTT; CDR3: CATKSRAASTDTQYF
size: few; V: TRBV29-1; J: TRBJ1-2; D: .; DNA: TGCAGCGCAGCCCCGGGGGATAACTATGGCTACACCTTC; CDR3: CSAAPGDNYGYTF
size: many; V: TRBV6-1; J: TRBJ1-3; D: .; DNA: TGTGCCGTACCAAACATGAGCTCTGGAAACACCATATATTTT; CDR3: CAVPNMSSGNTIYF
size: few; V: TRBV28; J: TRBJ1-2; D: .; DNA: TGTGCCAGCAGTCCTCCCGGATGGGCGGGAGGCTACACCTTC; CDR3: CASSPPGWAGGYTF
size: few; V: TRBV27; J: TRBJ1-2; D: TRBD1; DNA: TGTGCCAGCAGTTCGGGGCTTAAACAGGGGACAAATGGCTACACCTTC; CDR3: CASSSGLKQGTNGYTF
size: many; V: TRBV7-2; J: TRBJ1-6; D: TRBD1; DNA: TGTGCCAGCAGCTTAGGGGGGACAGTAGGCTCACCCCTCCACTTT; CDR3: CASSLGGTVGSPLHF
size: few; V: TRBV6-2/TRBV6-3; J: TRBJ1-5; D: .; DNA: TGTGCCAGCAGTTACTTCGGAAGAAGCGGCAATCAGCCCCAGCATTTT; CDR3: CASSYFGRSGNQPQHF
size: many; V: TRBV5-1; J: TRBJ2-5; D: TRBD1; DNA: TGCGCCAGCAGCCCCGGGACAGGGGGCTTCGAGACCCAGTACTTC; CDR3: CASSPGTGGFETQYF
size: .; V: TRBV7-2; J: TRBJ2-4; D: TRBD2; DNA: TGTGCCAGCAGCTACGGGGGGGCTCAAAACATTCAGTACTTC; CDR3: CASSYGGAQNIQYF
size: .; V: TRBV12-5; J: TRBJ2-5; D: .; DNA: TGTGCTAGTGGCCCTGATGAGGTTCTAGAGACCCAGTACTTC; CDR3: CASGPDEVLETQYF
size: few; V: TRBV27; J: TRBJ2-7; D: .; DNA: TGTGCCAGCAGCCCCGGGCTTCGCTTTCGCGAGCAGTACTTC; CDR3: CASSPGLRFREQYF
size: many; V: TRBV4-2; J: TRBJ2-6; D: .; DNA: TGTGCCAGCAGCCCTCGTTCCGGTAATGGGGCCAACGTCCTGACTTTC; CDR3: CASSPRSGNGANVLTF
size: .; V: TRBV4-3; J: TRBJ1-1; D: .; DNA: TGCGCCAGCAGCCAAGAGGAATGGGCTGAAGCTTTCTTT; CDR3: CASSQEEWAEAFF
size: many; V: TRBV20-1; J: TRBJ2-2; D: TRBD1; DNA: TGCAGTGCTATGGACAGGGGGCACACCGGGGAGCTGTTTTTT; CDR3: CSAMDRGHTGELFF